Listed here are 29 T cell receptor beta chains from one sample, sequenced in a study of blood T cell repertoires in COVID-19. Clones were read by immunoSEQ multiplex PCR, and TCRdb kept only the in-frame ones, dropping some. The sample shows approximately 160,000 clones, roughly nine tenths of them seen only once. Sequencing was performed on peripheral blood. These receptor sequences come from a woman in her sixties or seventies with acute or convalescent COVID-19.

The chain uses TRBV18 and TRBJ2-2, with a tentative D call TRBD1 (6 bases). Trimming took 3 bases from V and 4 from J, leaving 18 bases between them. This CDR3 has 17 amino acids. Per germline, CDR1 KGHSH and CDR2 LQKENI. The CDR3 loop reads CASSPTPGHDPTGELFF. As DNA, the CDR3 is TGTGCCAGCTCACCTACACCGGGACATGATCCCACCGGGGAGCTGTTTTTT.

DNA of the CDR3: TGTGCCAGCAGTTACTCAAAGAGAAGCAATCAGCCCCAGCATTTT. Protein sequence: CASSYSKRSNQPQHF. The genes are TRBV6-5 and TRBJ1-5; D not certain. Per germline, CDR1 MNHEY and CDR2 SVGAGI. V lost 0 bases to trimming and J lost 1 base, with 7 bases between them. CDR3 length: 15 amino acids.

The chain carries TRBV4-3 and TRBJ1-2; no reliable D call. The CDR3 spans 13 residues. Germline V gene sequence: CDR1 LGHNA, CDR2 YSLEER. V gave up 0 bases and J gave up 1 base, with 3 bases separating them. The CDR3 loop is CASSQDLNYGYTF. The CDR3 DNA sequence: TGCGCCAGCAGCCAAGACCTTAACTATGGCTACACCTTC.

The V call is TRBV5-4, the J call TRBJ2-1; 7 bases line up with TRBD2. Trimming removed 2 bases from V and 4 bases from J; junction bases left unmatched: 12. There are 17 residues in the CDR3. CDR1 is SGHNT and CDR2 is YYREEE in the germline V gene (reference sequence). This CDR3 reads CASSFTLTGTTYNEQFF. The CDR3 coding sequence is TGTGCCAGCAGCTTTACACTTACCGGGACTACTTACAATGAGCAGTTCTTC.

The chain couples TRBV4-1 to TRBJ1-4; D not certain. This CDR3 is built from 15 residues. Germline CDR1 and CDR2: MGHRA and YSYEKL. The ends were cut back, 4 bases at V and 6 bases at J, with 15 bases in the middle. CDR3 amino acids: CASSRRDVLYEKLFF. In DNA form, the CDR3 reads TGCGCCAGCAGCCGAAGAGATGTGCTCTATGAAAAACTGTTTTTT.

For the CDR3, the DNA is TGCGCCAGCAGCCAAGAAAGCCCGGGAGGAGATACGCAGTATTTT. It codes for CASSQESPGGDTQYF. V gene TRBV4-3 combines with J gene TRBJ2-3; 7 nucleotides align to TRBD2. From germline, CDR1 is LGHNA and CDR2 YSLEER. The V gene end was trimmed by 0 bases and the J gene end by 5 bases; junction bases not matched to a gene: 5. The CDR3 extends over 15 amino acids.

This chain uses TRBV30 with TRBJ1-1, with D hard to call. Trimming cost V 1 base and J 1 base, with 16 bases left between them. Germline V gene lookup returns CDR1 GTSNPN and CDR2 SVGIG (reference sequence). The CDR3 extends over 16 amino acids. The CDR3 DNA is TGTGCCTGGAGTGCGGCCGACCCGCGCGGGAACACTGAAGCTTTCTTT. Its protein is CAWSAADPRGNTEAFF. The full variable domain, rest sourced from reference TRBV30 and TRBJ1-1, is SQTIHQWPATLVQPVGSPLSLECTVEGTSNPNLYWYRQAAGRGLQLLFYSVGIGQISSEVPQNLSASRPQDRQFILSSKKLLLSDSGFYLCAWSAADPRGNTEAFFGQGTRLTVV.

The chain employs TRBV2 and TRBJ2-3; D ambiguous. CDR3 length: 13 amino acids. The germline V and J ends were trimmed by 5 bases and 2 bases, with 8 bases remaining between them. CDR1 is SNHLY and CDR2 is FYNNEI in the germline V gene. For the CDR3, the DNA is TGTGCCAGCAGTACAACCTTCACAGATACGCAGTATTTT. As protein: CASSTTFTDTQYF.

The rearrangement joins TRBV9 to TRBJ2-1, with a tentative D call TRBD2 (7 bases). The length of the CDR3 is 14 residues. The germline V gene has CDR1 SGDLS and CDR2 YYNGEE. Trimming cost V 2 bases and J 7 bases, with 13 bases left between them. The CDR3 protein is CASSVGTTGNEQFF. CDR3 bases: TGTGCCAGCAGCGTCGGGACTACAGGGAATGAGCAGTTCTTC.

This clone was detected only once. The rearrangement links TRBV5-1 to TRBJ2-1, with 12 bases aligning to TRBD2. Losses at the gene ends were 1 base for V and 1 base for J; bases not matched to a gene: 3. The CDR3 covers 17 residues. Germline V gene sequence: CDR1 SGHRS, CDR2 YFSETQ. CDR3 in DNA: TGCGCCAGCAGCTTGAGGACTAGCGGGGAATCCTACAATGAGCAGTTCTTC. This codes for CASSLRTSGESYNEQFF.

The chain combines TRBV11-1 with TRBJ2-1; the match to TRBD2 covers 14 bases. The CDR3 totals 17 residues. V was clipped by 0 bases and J by 9 bases; unmatched bases: 7. CDR1 is SGHAT, CDR2 FQDESV, per germline (reference sequence). The CDR3 DNA is TGTGCCAGCAGCTTAGCCGGGACTAGCGGGAGCGGGGGTGAGCAGTTCTTC. Translating gives CASSLAGTSGSGGEQFF.

This clone was recorded once. The V call is TRBV6-1, the J call TRBJ1-3; no firm D call. Germline assignment: CDR1 MNHNS and CDR2 SASEGT. The CDR3 length is 14 residues. Trimming stripped 2 bases from V and 5 bases from J, with 10 bases between. DNA for the CDR3: TGTGCCAGCAGTGAACTCCGAGTCCGAAACACCATATATTTT. This sequence encodes CASSELRVRNTIYF.

V is TRBV28 and J is TRBJ2-5, with TRBD2 matching over 16 bases. This CDR3 has 17 residues. The V and J ends lost 6 bases and 7 bases, in that order; junction bases with no gene match: 11. Germline assignment: CDR1 MDHEN and CDR2 SYDVKM. CDR3 sequence: CASSSAPGLAGGWTQYF. CDR3 DNA sequence: TGTGCCAGCAGCTCCGCCCCGGGACTAGCGGGGGGGTGGACCCAGTACTTC.

This clone was observed a single time. The rearrangement links TRBV7-2 to TRBJ1-4, with 7 positions matching TRBD1. J was trimmed by 4 bases and V by 4 bases; bases with no gene match: 6. This CDR3 has 15 amino acids. Per the germline V gene, CDR1 is SGHTA and CDR2 is FQGNSA. The CDR3 spells CASSYDRDSNEKLFF. The CDR3, as DNA: TGTGCCAGCAGCTACGACCGGGACAGTAATGAAAAACTGTTTTTT.

The rearrangement joins TRBV6-5 to TRBJ1-5; D uncertain. V was cut by 7 bases and J by 7 bases, with 14 bases left in between. The germline CDR1 and CDR2 sequences are MNHEY and SVGAGI. CDR3 length: 13 amino acids. Here the CDR3 DNA reads TGTGCCAGCACTCCGATAGTGAGGCAGCCCCAGCATTTT. Protein sequence: CASTPIVRQPQHF.

This chain joins TRBV3-1 (or the pseudogene TRBV3-2) and TRBJ1-2, with D tentatively TRBD1 (5 bases). The CDR3 is 14 residues long. Germline V lookup: CDR1 LGHDT, CDR2 YNNKEL (reference sequence). V was clipped by 4 bases and J by 6 bases, with 15 bases between them. Written as DNA, the CDR3 is TGTGCCAGCAGCCCGACGTTTCGGGGGGATGGCTACACCTTC. It encodes CASSPTFRGDGYTF.

This chain connects TRBV12-3 or TRBV12-4 to TRBJ1-1; D call uncertain. Trimming took off 7 bases at V and 6 bases at J, with 9 bases between the two ends. This CDR3 contains 11 residues. CDR3 DNA sequence: TGTGCCAGCATACTATTCGCTGAAGCTTTCTTT. This encodes CASILFAEAFF.

In DNA, the CDR3 is TGTGCCACCAGCAGGGGGGGACCTACAGATACGCAGTATTTT. The encoded protein is CATSRGGPTDTQYF. The rearrangement uses TRBV15 and TRBJ2-3, with a possible D match to TRBD2 (6 bases). Germline CDR1 reads LNHNV; CDR2 reads YYDKDF (reference sequence). The CDR3 has 14 amino acids. Trimming pared 3 bases from V and 3 bases from J, leaving 10 bases between.

The chain recombines TRBV7-8 with TRBJ2-7; 12 positions agree with TRBD2. Per germline, CDR1 SGHVS and CDR2 FQNEAQ. The CDR3 runs to 16 residues. V lost 5 bases to trimming and J lost 6 bases; unmatched junction nucleotides: 11. The CDR3 protein is CASSPLTSGRTGEQYF. The CDR3 bases are TGTGCCAGCAGCCCCTTGACTAGCGGGAGAACGGGCGAGCAGTACTTC. Variable domain in full (rest from reference TRBV7-8 and TRBJ2-7): GAGVSQSPRYKVAKRGQDVALRCDPISGHVSLFWYQQALGQGPEFLTYFQNEAQLDKSGLPSDRFFAERPEGSVSTLKIQRTQQEDSAVYLCASSPLTSGRTGEQYFGPGTRLTVT.

The genes are TRBV27 and TRBJ1-5; 7 bases map to TRBD1. CDR3 size: 16 residues. With V trimmed by 4 bases and J by 3 bases, 9 bases remained unmatched. Per the germline V gene, CDR1 is MNHEY and CDR2 is SMNVEV (reference sequence). The CDR3 nucleotides are TGTGCCAGCAGTTCCCTACTGACAGGGTACAATCAGCCCCAGCATTTT. Its protein product is CASSSLLTGYNQPQHF.

The V and J genes are TRBV27 and TRBJ1-5, with TRBD1 matching 9 bases. Losses at the gene ends were 6 bases for V and 2 bases for J; bases not matched to a gene: 8. There are 16 residues in the CDR3. Germline V gene data show CDR1 as MNHEY and CDR2 as SMNVEV (reference sequence). The CDR3 is CASRYRGLEGNQPQHF. The DNA for the CDR3 is TGTGCCAGCAGATACAGGGGGCTGGAGGGCAATCAGCCCCAGCATTTT.

In this sample, this clone turned up a few times. The chain links TRBV7-9 to TRBJ2-3, with 10 bases aligning to TRBD1. Germline loops: CDR1 SEHNR, CDR2 FQNEAQ (reference sequence). CDR3 length equals 18 residues. V lost 5 bases, J lost 5 bases, and 16 bases stayed unmatched. In DNA form, the CDR3 reads TGTGCCAGCAGCCCTGGGACAGGGGTCGGGAGAGGGATAGATACGCAGTATTTT. Amino acid sequence: CASSPGTGVGRGIDTQYF.

This clone was seen only a few times. V usage is TRBV4-3 and J usage is TRBJ1-2; 9 bases are shared with TRBD1. Germline V gives CDR1 LGHNA, CDR2 YSLEER. V dropped 3 bases and J dropped 8; count of bases not matched to a gene: 7. The CDR3 runs 14 residues. This chain's CDR3 is CASSHLDRGRGYTF. The CDR3 DNA reads as TGCGCCAGCAGCCACTTGGACAGGGGTCGGGGCTACACCTTC.

V is TRBV6-5 and J is TRBJ2-3, with D possibly matching TRBD1 (6 bases). The V end was cut by 0 bases, the J end by 5 bases, with 12 bases between. The CDR3 extends over 15 amino acids. From germline, CDR1 is MNHEY and CDR2 SVGAGI. This CDR3 is CASSYSNRVRDTQYF. Written as DNA, the CDR3 is TGTGCCAGCAGTTACTCGAACAGGGTTAGAGATACGCAGTATTTT.

This chain joins TRBV4-2 and TRBJ1-1; no definite D call. Trimming took 0 bases from V and 0 from J, leaving 17 bases between them. The germline V gene has CDR1 LGHNA and CDR2 YNFKEQ. The CDR3 sequence is 18 residues long. The CDR3 DNA reads as TGTGCCAGCAGCCAAGATAGACGGTCAACCAGGATGAACACTGAAGCTTTCTTT. Its protein product is CASSQDRRSTRMNTEAFF.

The chain has TRBV20-1 and TRBJ2-1, with D possibly TRBD1 on 5 matching bases. The CDR3 loop spans 11 amino acids. Deletions cut 3 bases from V and 7 bases from J, with 7 bases between. The germline V gene encodes CDR1 DFQATT and CDR2 SNEGSKA (reference sequence). The chain's CDR3 is CSASRANEQFF. The CDR3 DNA reads as TGCAGTGCTAGCAGGGCTAATGAGCAGTTCTTC.

This clone occurred a few times. The V gene is TRBV4-3, the J gene TRBJ1-2; D possibly corresponds to TRBD1 (6 bases). The V end was cut by 4 bases, the J end by 8 bases, with 26 bases between. This CDR3 comprises 17 residues. Germline CDR1 reads LGHNA; CDR2 reads YSLEER. CDR3 loop: CASSRDPFTGSPMGYTF. The CDR3 DNA sequence: TGCGCCAGCAGCCGGGACCCATTTACAGGGTCCCCTATGGGCTACACCTTC.

This chain joins TRBV5-6 and TRBJ2-1; 8 bases map to TRBD1. This CDR3 is built from 16 residues. V shed 0 bases, J shed 2 bases, and the junction held 4 bases outside the gene matches. Germline V lookup: CDR1 SGHDT, CDR2 YYEEEE. CDR3 in amino acids: CASSLARDRPYNEQFF. The CDR3 nucleotides are TGTGCCAGCAGCTTGGCCAGGGACAGGCCCTACAATGAGCAGTTCTTC.

The chain recombines TRBV18 with TRBJ1-1, with 8 bases fitting TRBD1. With V trimmed by 6 bases and J by 1 base, 4 bases remained unmatched. CDR3 length equals 14 residues. Germline V gene sequence: CDR1 KGHSH, CDR2 LQKENI. CDR3 residues: CASSFGQGNTEAFF. The CDR3 nucleotides read TGTGCCAGCTCGTTCGGACAGGGGAACACTGAAGCTTTCTTT. The full variable domain, completed using reference TRBV18 and TRBJ1-1, is NAGVMQNPRHLVRRRGQEARLRCSPMKGHSHVYWYRQLPEEGLKFMVYLQKENIIDESGMPKERFSAEFPKEGPSILRIQQVVRGDSAAYFCASSFGQGNTEAFFGQGTRLTVV.